Following are 4 T cell receptor beta chains from one sample sequenced in a study of blood T cells in healthy people across ages. Together with a sample-barcoded 5' primer, a J-beta primer mix was included in a second PCR lasting roughly 6 to 12 cycles. TCRdb redid the calling of the 5' RACE reads with MiXCR, one entry per CDR3 protein. This sample has about 590,000 distinct CDR3 sequences; roughly 30% occur once, and the top ten carry 15% to 18%. The sequenced sample consisted of blood. The receptors come from a woman older than 75 in good health.

There are many counts of this clonotype. The chain couples TRBV27 to TRBJ2-3; D unclear. V lost 1 base, J lost 0 bases, and 14 bases lay in between. Per the germline V gene, CDR1 is MNHEY and CDR2 is SMNVEV (reference sequence). CDR3 length: 17 residues. In DNA, the CDR3 is TGTGCCAGCAGTTTATTCTTACGGGTCAGTAGCACAGATACGCAGTATTTT. This gives the protein CASSLFLRVSSTDTQYF.

Remarks on this clonotype: One end of the junction fails to match germline, which may point to a read error. The chain links TRBV12-3 or TRBV12-4 to TRBJ2-3, with D possibly being TRBD1 (6 bases). This CDR3 is 14 amino acids long. CDR3 nucleotides: TGTGACAGCAGTTTAAACAGGGCCACAGATACGCAGTATTTT. This gives the protein CDSSLNRATDTQYF.

This clonotype was counted ten times or more. This rearrangement joins TRBV4-3 to TRBJ1-4; D gene unclear. Trimming shortened V by 5 bases and J by 8 bases, and 9 bases separated the two germline ends. The CDR3 has 12 residues. Germline V lookup: CDR1 LGHNA, CDR2 YSLEER. The CDR3 loop reads CASSSASEKLFF. The CDR3 DNA follows: TGCGCCAGCAGCAGCGCCTCAGAAAAACTGTTTTTT.

This clonotype turned up a few times. One end of the junction fails to match germline, which may point to a read error. The chain uses TRBV6-5 and TRBJ1-4; 7 bases line up with TRBD1. The CDR3 consists of 11 residues. In germline, CDR1 is MNHEY, CDR2 SVGAGI. This chain's CDR3 is CASSYLGQEVF. DNA of the CDR3: TGTGCCAGCAGTTACTTAGGACAGGAGGTTTTT.